This TCR beta chain derives from a study of blood T cell repertoires in COVID-19. Overall study: Sites across the United States, Italy and Spain contributed samples from acute and convalescent COVID-19. PBMCs, B-cell-depleted T cells, or T cells provided the cDNA or gDNA that made up the material.

V lost 4 bases and J 5 bases, leaving 17 bases between the germline ends. From germline, CDR1 is KGHSH and CDR2 LQKENI. There are 15 residues in the CDR3. Patients of the Seattle cohort, enrolled during active infection, were followed longitudinally. Authors' analysis steps: Using reference gene primer amplification, nucleated cell counts were estimated. The assay was immunoSEQ multiplex PCR, and TCRdb's table has in-frame clones only and misses some. Clone size and the V and J calls come from that table; the DNA yielded D and trimming. The table lists about 200,000 clones, 85% to 90% of them singletons.

The TCR sequence derives from a person aged 65 to 85 with COVID-19, enrolled during active disease. Input material: peripheral blood. The chain recombines TRBV18 with TRBJ1-2; the D gene is possibly TRBD1 (5 bases). DNA for the CDR3: TGTGCCAGCTCACTAGACCCCGGGCAGGGATATGGCTACACCTTC. It translates to CASSLDPGQGYGYTF.